What follows is one TCR beta chain and its context. The data stem from a study of blood T cell repertoires in COVID-19. Overall study: Some COVID-19 samples were acute and others convalescent; all came from the United States, Italy and Spain.

TCRdb's table, derived via immunoSEQ multiplex PCR, lists solely in-frame clones and lacks some. This table has roughly 170,000 clones, around 79% appearing once. Germline V gene lookup returns CDR1 WSHSY and CDR2 SAAADI. CDR3 length: 19 amino acids. V was clipped by 7 bases and J by 0 bases; unmatched bases: 16. The chain uses TRBV10-2 and TRBJ2-3; 10 nucleotides agree with TRBD2. The source is a woman between 65 and 79 years old with acute or convalescent COVID-19. Sequenced material: peripheral blood. Here the CDR3 DNA reads TGCGCCAGCATCCGAGGTCCGCTAGCGGGAGACTGGAGCACAGATACGCAGTATTTT. This encodes CASIRGPLAGDWSTDTQYF.